This T cell receptor beta chain stems from a study of Ad26.COV2.S vaccination and SARS-CoV-2 variants. Background on the study: Of the COV1001 trial arms, the Ad26.COV2.S arm included the donor. By the intramuscular route, Ad26.COV2.S was given once, or twice 56 days apart.

Treatment indicated: roughly 18 received Ad26.COV2.S at low or high dose, single or two shots; 5 received placebo; per-sample allocation not given. Sample collection was performed on day 63 after the first vaccine or placebo injection. Vaccination used an Ad26 vector expressing Wuhan-strain SARS-CoV-2 spike. Regarding the study as a whole: Breadth of non-spike TCRs did not differ between vaccinees and placebo recipients.

The CDR3 loop spans 15 amino acids. V was pared by 4 bases and J by 4 bases, with 4 bases of the junction left unmatched. The germline V gene encodes CDR1 ENHRY and CDR2 SYGVKD. This clone was observed a few times. The antigen remains unidentified. The repertoire was sequenced with immunoSEQ multiplex PCR; TCRdb's copy has only in-frame clones and lacks some. The sample records some 450,000 clones, less than 95% being singletons. The sequencing here drew on peripheral blood, taken in a trial of Ad26.COV2.S vaccine versus placebo. This receptor was taken from a person aged 18-65 years who received the Ad26.COV2.S COVID-19 vaccine or a placebo. The V and J genes are TRBV10-3 and TRBJ1-6; 7 positions match TRBD1. CDR3 coding DNA: TGTGCCATCAGTGTTCCGGGACAGTATAATTCACCCCTCCACTTT. Amino acids: CAISVPGQYNSPLHF.